This entry features one T cell receptor (beta chain) sequence. Its antigen is unknown. One end of the junction fails to match germline, which may point to a read error. TCR beta VDJ combination and CDR3 sequence profiling used genomic DNA as the template. TCR repertoire sequencing was run on an Illumina HiSeq 2000. The original pipeline was this. TRBV/TRBJ rearrangement plots, CDR3 size and DJ length profiles, and Simpson's diversity index were used to evaluate the repertoires. The most abundant DNA sequence in the deep sequencing data was taken as the immunodominant clone. CDR3 amino acid sequences were checked for sharing between subjects and were compared against published repertoires and the VDJdb database. TCRdb cleaned the public reads at Q25 with fastp, built clones with MiXCR and kept in-frame beta chains. Entries that share a CDR3 protein sequence are merged under the most common genes and DNA. For this entry, the V and J calls and clone size follow TCRdb and not the study's own pipeline. The sample records around 400,000 distinct CDR3 sequences, about two thirds of which are singletons. The ten largest clones capture 3.5% to 4.5% of the sample.

CDR1 and CDR2 are read off the germline V gene as SGHTA and FQGNSA. Counted from cysteine to phenylalanine, this CDR3 has 14 amino acids. Only CDR3 DNA remains: 42 bases, in frame from the first base. The sample belongs to a study of CD8+CD57+ T cells in acquired aplastic anemia listed by TCRdb under 2018. Regarding the complete study: A mean of about 3.2 ug of DNA, ranging from roughly 0.17 to 30 ug, was extracted from sorted CD4+ and CD8+ cells. Mean read counts for healthy donor samples were roughly 10 million for CD4+ cells and about 12 million for CD8+ cells.

In this study, sorted CD4+ and CD8+ T cells from the blood of healthy subjects and of severe aplastic anemia patients had their TCR repertoires deep-sequenced. Ficoll-Paque density gradient centrifugation was used to isolate peripheral blood mononuclear cells. Before DNA extraction, CD4+ and CD8+ T cells were sorted by FACS or by magnetic beads. What the research found in general, with its limitations: Although roughly 30 CD8+ CDR3 sequences were shared by patients and controls, these sequences appeared highly expressed in patients and within the immunodominant clones of patients. Patients and healthy controls showed no significant difference in CD8+ Simpson's diversity (P=0.060).

The sequencing sample was made of sorted CD4+, CD8+, or CD8+CD57+ T cells (not recorded which) from PBMCs. The V and J genes are TRBV7-2 and TRBJ1-6; the central 8 bases match TRBD1. The origin of this receptor is a human donor in good health, serving as a control. The DNA reads as follows: TGTGCCAGCAGCTTAGACACAGGGGGGGACTATGGCTACTTT. This translates into CASSLDTGGDYGYF.